This paragraph reports one TCR beta chain. The source of the sample is a study of Ad26.COV2.S vaccination and SARS-CoV-2 variants. Treatment denoted: some 19 received Ad26.COV2.S at low or high dose, single or two shots; about 5 received placebo; per-sample allocation not given. It was on day 63 after the first vaccine or placebo injection that samples were taken. An adult aged 18-55 years in Boston served as the donor. CDR1 and CDR2 from the germline V gene are LNHDA and SQIVND (reference sequence). This CDR3 is 15 amino acids long. V shed 5 bases, J shed 7 bases, and the junction held 8 bases outside the gene matches. TCRdb's copy holds only in-frame clones and misses some; the assay was immunoSEQ multiplex PCR. The profile shows 250,000 to 300,000 clones, around 87% of them singletons.

The chain recombines TRBV19 with TRBJ1-5; 10 bases are a match to TRBD1. The starting material was peripheral blood, obtained in a trial of Ad26.COV2.S vaccine versus placebo. The source is a person aged 18-60 years who received the Ad26.COV2.S COVID-19 vaccine or a placebo. CDR3 in DNA: TGTGCCAGTAGTCTCCCGACAGGGGGCGGGCAGCCCCAGCATTTT. The encoded protein is CASSLPTGGGQPQHF. Drawing the rest from reference TRBV19 and TRBJ1-5, the complete variable domain is DGGITQSPKYLFRKEGQNVTLSCEQNLNHDAMYWYRQDPGQGLRLIYYSQIVNDFQKGDIAEGYSVSREKKESFPLTVTSAQKNPTAFYLCASSLPTGGGQPQHFGDGTRLSIL.